The source of this T cell receptor beta chain is a study of graft-versus-host responses after intestinal transplantation. In the study overall: Recipients received multivisceral, liver-intestinal, or isolated intestinal transplants. Tacrolimus and steroids were given for around 3 years to all recipients after anti-thymocyte globulin induction.

TCRdb keeps only in-frame clones here, not all; method: immunoSEQ multiplex PCR. The sample includes 39,000 or so clones, nearly 95% of them seen just once. A note on this clone: Its specificity is unknown.

V gave up 9 bases and J gave up 4 bases; unmatched junction bases: 8. Germline V gives CDR1 MNHEY, CDR2 SMNVEV (reference sequence). The length of the CDR3 is 13 residues. The specimen comprised unstimulated CD8+ T cells sorted from spleen or lymph node cells, sampled before transplant. The chain employs TRBV27 and TRBJ2-7, with 8 positions matching TRBD1. The receptor was isolated from a human donor who was the organ donor for an intestinal transplant. The CDR3 DNA reads as TGTGCCAGTGGACCACAGGGGGAATACGAGCAGTACTTC. This encodes CASGPQGEYEQYF.